This T cell receptor beta chain was identified during a study of T cell changes during pregnancy in multiple sclerosis. The CDR3 is made up of 18 amino acids. V lost 3 bases and J lost 0; bases outside the gene matches: 5. Germline lookup yields CDR1 SGDLS and CDR2 YYNGEE. Generated by immunoSEQ multiplex PCR, the TCRdb table keeps only in-frame clones and is missing some. This sample yields more than 45,000 clones, of which about nine tenths are seen a single time; 1% to 1.5% belongs to the top ten. Sequenced here: CD4+ T cells from peripheral blood mononuclear cells, sampled in the second trimester of pregnancy. The V gene is TRBV9, the J gene TRBJ2-1; 14 positions match TRBD2. This TCR derives from a female donor with multiple sclerosis, enrolled in a pregnancy study. The CDR3 protein is CASSARLAGGSSYNEQFF. For the CDR3, the DNA is TGTGCCAGCAGCGCGAGACTAGCGGGAGGGAGCTCCTACAATGAGCAGTTCTTC.